Below are 18 T cell receptor beta chains sequenced from a single sample in a study of OX40 agonist ivuxolimab in advanced cancers. This table comes from immunoSEQ multiplex PCR, and its TCRdb copy is limited to in-frame clones, with some not included. The sample includes more than 70,000 clones, roughly 93% of them seen just once. The sample consisted of CD4+ or CD8+ T cells sorted from blood, taken in a trial of the OX40 agonist ivuxolimab. These TCRs come from an adult with an advanced solid tumor such as melanoma, head and neck, liver or kidney cancer.

The V gene is TRBV28, the J gene TRBJ2-6; D might be TRBD2 (5 bases). Germline assignment: CDR1 MDHEN and CDR2 SYDVKM. This CDR3 is 15 amino acids long. Trimming took 8 bases from V and 1 from J, leaving 12 bases between them. CDR3 region: CASGPLASGANVLTF. As DNA, the CDR3 is TGTGCCAGCGGCCCCCTAGCATCTGGGGCCAACGTCCTGACTTTC.

The genes are TRBV27 and TRBJ2-6; D is uncertain. This CDR3 region has 17 residues. Per the germline V gene, CDR1 is MNHEY and CDR2 is SMNVEV (reference sequence). The V end was cut by 5 bases, the J end by 0 bases, with 14 bases between. Here the CDR3 reads CASSVVLIGSGANVLTF. CDR3 bases: TGTGCCAGCAGTGTAGTCCTCATAGGCTCTGGGGCCAACGTCCTGACTTTC.

The chain uses TRBV27 and TRBJ2-2; 8 bases are a match to TRBD1. With V trimmed by 6 bases and J by 1 base, 13 bases remained unmatched. In germline, CDR1 is MNHEY, CDR2 SMNVEV (reference sequence). The CDR3 runs 18 residues. CDR3 DNA sequence: TGTGCCAGCAGATTAACAGGGGGATCAACCTTGAACACCGGGGAGCTGTTTTTT. Residues: CASRLTGGSTLNTGELFF.

The chain links TRBV6-1 to TRBJ2-3, with D unresolved. This CDR3 comprises 15 residues. Germline values: CDR1 MNHNS, CDR2 SASEGT. Trimming shortened V by 4 bases and J by 0 bases, and 11 bases separated the two germline ends. CDR3 nucleotide sequence: TGTGCCAGCAGTGTGCAGCCCCCTAGCACAGATACGCAGTATTTT. Translation gives CASSVQPPSTDTQYF.

The rearrangement links TRBV5-8 to TRBJ2-3; D is ambiguous. The V and J ends lost 2 bases and 2 bases respectively, with 6 bases between them. The length of the CDR3 is 13 residues. Germline loops: CDR1 SGHTS, CDR2 YDEGEE. The DNA for the CDR3 is TGTGCCAGCAGCTTCCCGGCCACAGATACGCAGTATTTT. The encoded protein is CASSFPATDTQYF.

V gene TRBV27 combines with J gene TRBJ1-6; a weak D match, TRBD1 (5 bases). The CDR3 has 14 residues. Germline V gives CDR1 MNHEY, CDR2 SMNVEV (reference sequence). The germline V and J ends were trimmed by 6 bases and 4 bases, with 10 bases remaining between them. The CDR3 DNA reads TGTGCCAGCAGGGACGGGGGATATAATTCACCCCTCCACTTT. Its protein is CASRDGGYNSPLHF.

V gene TRBV21-1 combines with J gene TRBJ2-3; the D call of TRBD2 is as the table states it, not checked on the DNA. TRBV21-1 is given as a pseudogene. This CDR3 has 19 amino acids. The CDR3 spells CASNRRLAGGEGGPDTQYF. In DNA, the CDR3 is TGTGCCAGCAACCGTCGACTAGCGGGAGGAGAGGGGGGCCCAGATACGCAGTATTTT.

The rearrangement uses TRBV6-6 and TRBJ2-1; no reliable D call. Trimming stripped 8 bases from V and 6 bases from J, with 11 bases between. Looked up from germline, CDR1 is MNHNY and CDR2 is SVGAGI (reference sequence). The CDR3 extends over 12 amino acids. DNA for the CDR3: TGTGCCAGCGGAAACTACGGCAATGAGCAGTTCTTC. It codes for CASGNYGNEQFF.

The chain uses TRBV7-9 and TRBJ1-4, with D perhaps TRBD1 (5 bases). This CDR3 region has 16 residues. V dropped 1 base and J dropped 8 bases, with 17 bases sitting between them. In germline, CDR1 is SEHNR, CDR2 FQNEAQ (reference sequence). CDR3 in DNA: TGTGCCAGCAGCTTAGGATTCGTCAGGGATGGGGAAAAACTGTTTTTT. This codes for CASSLGFVRDGEKLFF.

The chain employs TRBV19 and TRBJ2-2; TRBD2 might be the D (5 bases). The CDR3 length is 15 residues. Trimming removed 3 bases from V and 4 bases from J, with 12 bases in between. Per the germline V gene, CDR1 is LNHDA and CDR2 is SQIVND (reference sequence). The CDR3 sequence: CASSIVGKFTGELFF. CDR3 bases: TGTGCCAGTAGTATTGTCGGGAAGTTCACCGGGGAGCTGTTTTTT.

As DNA, the CDR3 is TGTGCCAGCAGTGAACTAGCGGCTAGGAGGGAGCAGTACTTC. Translation gives CASSELAARREQYF. This rearrangement joins TRBV6-1 to TRBJ2-7, with 7 bases fitting TRBD2. The V segment lost 2 bases and the J segment 7 bases; nucleotides outside the gene matches: 8. CDR1 is MNHNS and CDR2 is SASEGT in the germline V gene. The CDR3 is 14 residues long.

This sequence joins TRBV28 and TRBJ2-7; maybe TRBD1 (5 bases). The CDR3 totals 15 residues. V was shortened by 4 bases and J by 3 bases, with 16 bases between the two germline ends. Germline V lookup: CDR1 MDHEN, CDR2 SYDVKM. CDR3 region: CASSSPGDRVYEQYF. As DNA, the CDR3 is TGTGCCAGCAGTTCCCCAGGTGACAGAGTCTACGAGCAGTACTTC.

The genes are TRBV15 and TRBJ2-7; D might be TRBD1 (5 bases). V was clipped by 0 bases and J by 7 bases, with 19 bases between them. This CDR3 is 16 amino acids long. From germline, CDR1 is LNHNV and CDR2 YYDKDF (reference sequence). Here the CDR3 DNA reads TGTGCCACCAGCAGAGATCCCACGTCGCAGGGTGGGGAGCAGTACTTC. It yields the protein CATSRDPTSQGGEQYF.

This clone was picked up one time. The chain carries TRBV7-9 and TRBJ2-3; 9 nucleotides align to TRBD2. This CDR3 is 16 amino acids long. Germline lookup yields CDR1 SEHNR and CDR2 FQNEAQ (reference sequence). With 6 bases clipped from V and 5 bases from J, the junction kept 12 bases outside the gene matches. CDR3 loop: CASSQGTSNVKDTQYF. CDR3 in DNA: TGTGCCAGCAGTCAAGGGACTAGCAACGTTAAAGATACGCAGTATTTT.

The chain joins TRBV28 to TRBJ2-1; 12 nucleotides align to TRBD2. CDR1 is MDHEN, CDR2 SYDVKM, per germline. V shed 7 bases and J 1 base; nucleotides not matched to a gene: 5. This CDR3 contains 16 residues. The CDR3 loop is CASTSLAGGSYNEQFF. The CDR3 coding sequence is TGTGCCAGCACCTCTCTAGCGGGAGGGTCCTACAATGAGCAGTTCTTC.

This chain links TRBV2 with TRBJ2-5; possible D gene TRBD2, 6 bases. CDR1 and CDR2 from the germline V gene are SNHLY and FYNNEI. The V end lost 3 bases, the J end lost 4 bases, and 9 bases lay between the germline ends. The CDR3 loop spans 13 amino acids. CDR3 sequence: CASSEVGGETQYF. CDR3 sequence (DNA): TGTGCCAGCAGTGAGGTGGGAGGAGAGACCCAGTACTTC. The whole variable domain, filled in from reference TRBV2 and TRBJ2-5, reads EPEVTQTPSHQVTQMGQEVILRCVPISNHLYFYWYRQILGQKVEFLVSFYNNEISEKSEIFDDQFSVERPDGSNFTLKIRSTKLEDSAMYFCASSEVGGETQYFGPGTRLLVL.

Here the CDR3 DNA reads TGTGCCAGCAGTTACTCAGTTTCCTACGAGCAGTACTTC. Translating gives CASSYSVSYEQYF. J is TRBJ2-7 and V is TRBV6-5; D gene uncertain. Trimming shortened V by 0 bases and J by 1 base, and 4 bases separated the two germline ends. The CDR3 covers 13 residues. Per the germline V gene, CDR1 is MNHEY and CDR2 is SVGAGI.

This clone has a single count. The V call is TRBV4-1, the J call TRBJ2-3; no definite D call. This CDR3 is 18 amino acids long. The ends were cut back, 1 base at V and 0 bases at J, with 17 bases in the middle. Germline V gives CDR1 MGHRA, CDR2 YSYEKL. The CDR3 is CASSQVERTALSTDTQYF. Here the CDR3 DNA reads TGCGCCAGCAGCCAAGTCGAGAGAACCGCGCTTAGCACAGATACGCAGTATTTT.